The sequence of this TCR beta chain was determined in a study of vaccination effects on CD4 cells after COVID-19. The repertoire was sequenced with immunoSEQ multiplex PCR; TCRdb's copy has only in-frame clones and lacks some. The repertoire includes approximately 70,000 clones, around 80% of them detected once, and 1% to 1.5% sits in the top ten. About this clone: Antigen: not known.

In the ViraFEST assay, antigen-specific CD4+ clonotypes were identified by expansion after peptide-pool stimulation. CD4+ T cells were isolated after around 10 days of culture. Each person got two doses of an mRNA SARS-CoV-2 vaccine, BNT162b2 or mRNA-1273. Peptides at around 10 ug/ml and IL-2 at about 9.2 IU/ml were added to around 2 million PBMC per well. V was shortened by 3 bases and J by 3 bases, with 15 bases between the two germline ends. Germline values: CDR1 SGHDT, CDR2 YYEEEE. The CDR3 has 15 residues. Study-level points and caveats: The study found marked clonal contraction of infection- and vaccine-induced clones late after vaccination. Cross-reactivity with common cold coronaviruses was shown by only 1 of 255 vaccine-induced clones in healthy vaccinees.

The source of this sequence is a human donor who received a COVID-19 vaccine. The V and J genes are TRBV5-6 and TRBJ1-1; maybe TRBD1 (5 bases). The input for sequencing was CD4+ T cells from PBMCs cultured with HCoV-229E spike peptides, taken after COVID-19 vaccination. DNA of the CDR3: TGTGCCAGCAGCTACGGGCGGGTGGGGGACACTGAAGCTTTCTTT. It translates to CASSYGRVGDTEAFF.